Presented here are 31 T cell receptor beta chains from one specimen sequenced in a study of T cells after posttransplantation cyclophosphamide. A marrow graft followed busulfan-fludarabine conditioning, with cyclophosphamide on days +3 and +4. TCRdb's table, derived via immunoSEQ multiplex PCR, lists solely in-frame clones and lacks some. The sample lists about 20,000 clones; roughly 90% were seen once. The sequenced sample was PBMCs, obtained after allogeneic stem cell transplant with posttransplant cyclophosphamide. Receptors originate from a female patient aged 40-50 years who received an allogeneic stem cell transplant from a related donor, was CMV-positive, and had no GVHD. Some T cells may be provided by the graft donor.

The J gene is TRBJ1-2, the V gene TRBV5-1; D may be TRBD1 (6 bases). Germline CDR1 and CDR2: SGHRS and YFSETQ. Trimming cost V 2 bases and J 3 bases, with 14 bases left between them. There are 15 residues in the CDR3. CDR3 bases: TGCGCCAGCAGCTTACCCGGACAGTTCTACTATGGCTACACCTTC. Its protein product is CASSLPGQFYYGYTF. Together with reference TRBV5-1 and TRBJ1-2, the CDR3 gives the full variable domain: KAGVTQTPRYLIKTRGQQVTLSCSPISGHRSVSWYQQTPGQGLQFLFEYFSETQRNKGNFPGRFSGRQFSNSRSEMNVSTLELGDSALYLCASSLPGQFYYGYTFGSGTRLTVV.

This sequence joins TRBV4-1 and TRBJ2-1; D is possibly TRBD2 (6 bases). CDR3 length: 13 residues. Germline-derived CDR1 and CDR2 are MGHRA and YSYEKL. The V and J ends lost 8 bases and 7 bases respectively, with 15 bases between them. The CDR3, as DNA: TGCGCCAGCTCCGTTCTAGCGAAAAATGAGCAGTTCTTC. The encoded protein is CASSVLAKNEQFF.

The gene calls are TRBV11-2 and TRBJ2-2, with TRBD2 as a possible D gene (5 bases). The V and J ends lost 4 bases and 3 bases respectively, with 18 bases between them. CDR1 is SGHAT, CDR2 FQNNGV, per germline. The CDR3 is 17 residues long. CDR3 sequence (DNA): TGTGCCAGCAGCTCGAGACCTAGAGTGAGGGACACCGGGGAGCTGTTTTTT. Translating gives CASSSRPRVRDTGELFF.

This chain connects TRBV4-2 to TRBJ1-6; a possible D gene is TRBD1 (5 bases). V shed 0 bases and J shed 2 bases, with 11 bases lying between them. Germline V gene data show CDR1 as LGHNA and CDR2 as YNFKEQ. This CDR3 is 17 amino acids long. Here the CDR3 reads CASSQDPRAAYNSPLHF. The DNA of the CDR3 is TGTGCCAGCAGCCAAGATCCCAGGGCCGCCTATAATTCACCCCTCCACTTT.

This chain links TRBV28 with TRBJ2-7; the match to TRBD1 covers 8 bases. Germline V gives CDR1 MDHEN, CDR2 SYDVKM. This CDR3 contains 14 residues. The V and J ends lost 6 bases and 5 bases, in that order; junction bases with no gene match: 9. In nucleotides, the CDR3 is TGTGCCAGCAGCCTGGACAGGGTGGGCAACGAGCAGTACTTC. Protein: CASSLDRVGNEQYF.

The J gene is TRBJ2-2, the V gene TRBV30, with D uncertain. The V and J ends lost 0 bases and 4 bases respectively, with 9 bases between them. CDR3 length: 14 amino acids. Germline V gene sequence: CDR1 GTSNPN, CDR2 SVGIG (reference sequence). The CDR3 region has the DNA TGTGCCTGGAGTGTATCCCCGGTCACCGGGGAGCTGTTTTTT. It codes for CAWSVSPVTGELFF. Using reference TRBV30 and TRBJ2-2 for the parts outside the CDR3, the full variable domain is SQTIHQWPATLVQPVGSPLSLECTVEGTSNPNLYWYRQAAGRGLQLLFYSVGIGQISSEVPQNLSASRPQDRQFILSSKKLLLSDSGFYLCAWSVSPVTGELFFGEGSRLTVL.

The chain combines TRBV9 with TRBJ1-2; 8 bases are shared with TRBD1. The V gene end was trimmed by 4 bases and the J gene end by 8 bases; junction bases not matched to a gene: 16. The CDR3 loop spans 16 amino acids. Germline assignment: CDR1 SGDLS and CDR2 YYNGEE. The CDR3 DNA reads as TGTGCCAGCAGCCCCGGGGCAGGGGGCGTTCTGGGGGGCTACACCTTC. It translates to CASSPGAGGVLGGYTF.

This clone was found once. Here the CDR3 reads CASSLIGTGTSTDTQYF. CDR3 sequence (DNA): TGTGCCAGCAGCTTAATAGGGACAGGTACTAGCACAGATACGCAGTATTTT. The rearrangement uses TRBV7-3 and TRBJ2-3; 8 positions match TRBD1. CDR1 and CDR2 (germline): SGHTA, FQGTGA. V lost 1 base and J lost 0; bases outside the gene matches: 6. The CDR3 totals 17 residues.

CDR3 protein: CASSIVPDRSTDTQYF. CDR3 nucleotides: TGTGCCAGTAGTATAGTCCCCGACAGGAGCACAGATACGCAGTATTTT. This chain connects TRBV19 to TRBJ2-3; perhaps TRBD1 as D (6 bases). Germline CDR1 and CDR2: LNHDA and SQIVND (reference sequence). The CDR3 sequence is 16 residues long. V lost 1 base, J lost 0 bases, and 11 bases lay in between.

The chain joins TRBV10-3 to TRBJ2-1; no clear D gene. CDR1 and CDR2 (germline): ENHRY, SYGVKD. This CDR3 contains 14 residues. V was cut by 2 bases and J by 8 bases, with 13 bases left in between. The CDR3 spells CAISEPRGRDEQFF. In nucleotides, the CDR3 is TGTGCCATCAGTGAGCCGAGAGGCCGCGATGAGCAGTTCTTC.

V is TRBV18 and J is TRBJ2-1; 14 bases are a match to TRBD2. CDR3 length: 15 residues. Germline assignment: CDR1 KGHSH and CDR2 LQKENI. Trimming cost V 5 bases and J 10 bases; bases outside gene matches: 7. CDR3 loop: CASSSGTSGRVEQFF. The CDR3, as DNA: TGTGCCAGCTCAAGCGGGACTAGCGGGAGAGTGGAGCAGTTCTTC.

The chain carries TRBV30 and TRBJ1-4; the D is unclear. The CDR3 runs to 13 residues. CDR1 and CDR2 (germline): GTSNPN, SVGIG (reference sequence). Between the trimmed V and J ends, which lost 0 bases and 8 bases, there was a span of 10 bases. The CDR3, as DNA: TGTGCCTGGAGTGTATTTACCGGGGAAAAACTGTTTTTT. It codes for CAWSVFTGEKLFF. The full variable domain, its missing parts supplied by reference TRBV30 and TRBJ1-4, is SQTIHQWPATLVQPVGSPLSLECTVEGTSNPNLYWYRQAAGRGLQLLFYSVGIGQISSEVPQNLSASRPQDRQFILSSKKLLLSDSGFYLCAWSVFTGEKLFFGSGTQLSVL.

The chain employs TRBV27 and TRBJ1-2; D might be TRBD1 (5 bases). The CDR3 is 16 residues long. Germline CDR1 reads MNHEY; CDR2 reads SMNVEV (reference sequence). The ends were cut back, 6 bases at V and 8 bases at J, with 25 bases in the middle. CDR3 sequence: CASSLGAGVSSRGYTF. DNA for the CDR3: TGTGCCAGCAGCCTCGGGGCGGGGGTTAGTTCGCGGGGCTACACCTTC.

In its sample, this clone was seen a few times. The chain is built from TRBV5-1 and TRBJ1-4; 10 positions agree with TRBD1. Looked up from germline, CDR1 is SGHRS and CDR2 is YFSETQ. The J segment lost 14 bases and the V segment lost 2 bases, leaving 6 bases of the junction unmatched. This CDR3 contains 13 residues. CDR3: CASSFAGTGDLFF. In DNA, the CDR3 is TGCGCCAGCAGCTTCGCCGGGACAGGGGATCTGTTTTTT.

The CDR3: CASSLTFGSAAQGHEQFF. CDR3 coding DNA: TGTGCCAGCAGCTTAACCTTCGGGTCGGCTGCTCAGGGGCATGAGCAGTTCTTC. The rearrangement links TRBV7-3 to TRBJ2-1; a weak D match, TRBD1 (6 bases). The V end was cut by 0 bases, the J end by 8 bases, with 23 bases between. Germline V gives CDR1 SGHTA, CDR2 FQGTGA. CDR3 length equals 18 residues.

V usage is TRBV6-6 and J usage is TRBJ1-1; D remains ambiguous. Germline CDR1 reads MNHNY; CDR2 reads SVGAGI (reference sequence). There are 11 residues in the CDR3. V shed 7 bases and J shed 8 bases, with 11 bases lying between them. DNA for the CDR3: TGTGCCAGCAAAATGCGCTCCGAAGCTTTCTTT. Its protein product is CASKMRSEAFF.

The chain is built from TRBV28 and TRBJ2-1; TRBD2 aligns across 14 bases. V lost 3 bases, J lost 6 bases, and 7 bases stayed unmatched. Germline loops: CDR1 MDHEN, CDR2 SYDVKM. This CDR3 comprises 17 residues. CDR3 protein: CASSLGLAGAHSNEQFF. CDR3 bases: TGTGCCAGCAGTTTGGGACTAGCGGGAGCACACTCCAATGAGCAGTTCTTC.

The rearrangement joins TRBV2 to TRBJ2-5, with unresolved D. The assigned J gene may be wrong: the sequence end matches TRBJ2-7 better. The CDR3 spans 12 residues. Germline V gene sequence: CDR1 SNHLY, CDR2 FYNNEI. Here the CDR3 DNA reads TGTGCCAGCAGCTCTAGTTCTTACGAGCAGTACTTC. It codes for CASSSSSYEQYF.

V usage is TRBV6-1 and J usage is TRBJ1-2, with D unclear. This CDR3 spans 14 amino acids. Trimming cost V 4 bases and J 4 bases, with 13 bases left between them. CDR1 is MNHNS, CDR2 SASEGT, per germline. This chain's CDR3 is CASSVTLEVYGYTF. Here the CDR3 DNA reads TGTGCCAGCAGTGTTACGTTAGAGGTCTATGGCTACACCTTC.

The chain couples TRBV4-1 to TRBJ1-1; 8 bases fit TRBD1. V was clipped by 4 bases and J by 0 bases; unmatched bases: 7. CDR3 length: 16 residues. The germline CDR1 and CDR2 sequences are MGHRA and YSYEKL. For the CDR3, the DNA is TGCGCCAGCAGCCCCGGGACAGGTACGATGAACACTGAAGCTTTCTTT. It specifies CASSPGTGTMNTEAFF.

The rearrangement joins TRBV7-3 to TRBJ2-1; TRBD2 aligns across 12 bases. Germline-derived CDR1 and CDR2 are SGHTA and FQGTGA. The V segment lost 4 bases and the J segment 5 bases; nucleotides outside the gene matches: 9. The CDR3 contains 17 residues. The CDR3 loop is CASSSTPGLAGNNEQFF. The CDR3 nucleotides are TGTGCCAGCAGCTCCACCCCAGGACTAGCGGGGAACAATGAGCAGTTCTTC.

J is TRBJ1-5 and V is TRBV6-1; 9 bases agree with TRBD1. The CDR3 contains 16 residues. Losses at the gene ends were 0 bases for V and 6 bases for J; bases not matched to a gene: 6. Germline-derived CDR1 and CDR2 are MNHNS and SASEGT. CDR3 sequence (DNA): TGTGCCAGCAGTGAAGCCCACAGGGGGCTTGGTCAGCCCCAGCATTTT. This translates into CASSEAHRGLGQPQHF.

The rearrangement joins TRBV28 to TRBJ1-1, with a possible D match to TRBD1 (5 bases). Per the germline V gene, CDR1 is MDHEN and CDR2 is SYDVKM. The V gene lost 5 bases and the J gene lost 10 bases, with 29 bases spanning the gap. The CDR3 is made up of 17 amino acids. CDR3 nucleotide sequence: TGTGCCAGCAGTAGGGGCGTCTGGGGACTACTCCTTATCGGAGCTTTCTTT. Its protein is CASSRGVWGLLLIGAFF.

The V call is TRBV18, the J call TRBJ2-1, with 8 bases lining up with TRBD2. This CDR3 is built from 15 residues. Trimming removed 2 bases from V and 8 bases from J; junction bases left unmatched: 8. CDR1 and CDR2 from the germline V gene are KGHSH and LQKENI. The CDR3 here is CASSPARLATDEQFF. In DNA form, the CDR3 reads TGTGCCAGCTCACCAGCACGACTAGCGACTGATGAGCAGTTCTTC.

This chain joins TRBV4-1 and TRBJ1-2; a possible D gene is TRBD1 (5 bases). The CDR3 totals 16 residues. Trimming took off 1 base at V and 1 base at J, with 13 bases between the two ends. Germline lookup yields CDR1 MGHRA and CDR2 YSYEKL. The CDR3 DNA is TGCGCCAGCAGCCAAGTGATTGGGGCAATTAACTATGGCTACACCTTC. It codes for CASSQVIGAINYGYTF.

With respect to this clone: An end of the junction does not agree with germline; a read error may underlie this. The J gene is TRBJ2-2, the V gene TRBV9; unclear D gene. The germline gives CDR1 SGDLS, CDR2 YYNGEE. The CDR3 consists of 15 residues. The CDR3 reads CASSVVGLDTGELFF. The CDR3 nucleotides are TGTGCCAGCAGCGTAGTTGGGTTAGACACGGGGGAGCTGTTTTTT.

CDR3 bases: TGTGCCATCAGCACTAGCGGCTACACAGATACGCAGTATTTT. It yields the protein CAISTSGYTDTQYF. The chain has TRBV10-3 and TRBJ2-3; 8 positions agree with TRBD2. Germline V gene lookup returns CDR1 ENHRY and CDR2 SYGVKD. CDR3 length: 14 amino acids. The junction had 4 bases not matched to a gene; V was cut back by 6 bases and J by 2 bases.

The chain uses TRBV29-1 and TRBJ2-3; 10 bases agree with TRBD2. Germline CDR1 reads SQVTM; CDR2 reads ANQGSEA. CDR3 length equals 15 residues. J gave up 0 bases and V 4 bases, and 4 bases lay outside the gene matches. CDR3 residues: CSVAGLAASTDTQYF. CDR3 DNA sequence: TGCAGCGTTGCCGGACTAGCGGCTAGCACAGATACGCAGTATTTT.

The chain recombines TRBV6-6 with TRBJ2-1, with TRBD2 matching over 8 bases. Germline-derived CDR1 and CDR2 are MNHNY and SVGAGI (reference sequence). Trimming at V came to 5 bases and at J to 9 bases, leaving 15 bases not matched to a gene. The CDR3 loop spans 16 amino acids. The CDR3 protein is CASSPRTSRFISEQFF. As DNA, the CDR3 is TGTGCCAGCAGTCCTAGGACTAGCAGATTCATCAGTGAGCAGTTCTTC.

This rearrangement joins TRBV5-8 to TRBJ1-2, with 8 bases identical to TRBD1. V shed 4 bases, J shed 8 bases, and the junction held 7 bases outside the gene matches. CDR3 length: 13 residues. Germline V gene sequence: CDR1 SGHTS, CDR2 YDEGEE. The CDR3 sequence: CASSPGDRRGYTF. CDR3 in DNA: TGTGCCAGCAGCCCTGGGGACAGGAGGGGCTACACCTTC.

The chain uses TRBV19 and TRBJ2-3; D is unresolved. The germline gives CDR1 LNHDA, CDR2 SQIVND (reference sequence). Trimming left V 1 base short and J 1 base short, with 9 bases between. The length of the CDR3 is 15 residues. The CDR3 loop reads CASSIGPYRTDTQYF. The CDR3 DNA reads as TGTGCCAGTAGTATAGGCCCCTACCGCACAGATACGCAGTATTTT.